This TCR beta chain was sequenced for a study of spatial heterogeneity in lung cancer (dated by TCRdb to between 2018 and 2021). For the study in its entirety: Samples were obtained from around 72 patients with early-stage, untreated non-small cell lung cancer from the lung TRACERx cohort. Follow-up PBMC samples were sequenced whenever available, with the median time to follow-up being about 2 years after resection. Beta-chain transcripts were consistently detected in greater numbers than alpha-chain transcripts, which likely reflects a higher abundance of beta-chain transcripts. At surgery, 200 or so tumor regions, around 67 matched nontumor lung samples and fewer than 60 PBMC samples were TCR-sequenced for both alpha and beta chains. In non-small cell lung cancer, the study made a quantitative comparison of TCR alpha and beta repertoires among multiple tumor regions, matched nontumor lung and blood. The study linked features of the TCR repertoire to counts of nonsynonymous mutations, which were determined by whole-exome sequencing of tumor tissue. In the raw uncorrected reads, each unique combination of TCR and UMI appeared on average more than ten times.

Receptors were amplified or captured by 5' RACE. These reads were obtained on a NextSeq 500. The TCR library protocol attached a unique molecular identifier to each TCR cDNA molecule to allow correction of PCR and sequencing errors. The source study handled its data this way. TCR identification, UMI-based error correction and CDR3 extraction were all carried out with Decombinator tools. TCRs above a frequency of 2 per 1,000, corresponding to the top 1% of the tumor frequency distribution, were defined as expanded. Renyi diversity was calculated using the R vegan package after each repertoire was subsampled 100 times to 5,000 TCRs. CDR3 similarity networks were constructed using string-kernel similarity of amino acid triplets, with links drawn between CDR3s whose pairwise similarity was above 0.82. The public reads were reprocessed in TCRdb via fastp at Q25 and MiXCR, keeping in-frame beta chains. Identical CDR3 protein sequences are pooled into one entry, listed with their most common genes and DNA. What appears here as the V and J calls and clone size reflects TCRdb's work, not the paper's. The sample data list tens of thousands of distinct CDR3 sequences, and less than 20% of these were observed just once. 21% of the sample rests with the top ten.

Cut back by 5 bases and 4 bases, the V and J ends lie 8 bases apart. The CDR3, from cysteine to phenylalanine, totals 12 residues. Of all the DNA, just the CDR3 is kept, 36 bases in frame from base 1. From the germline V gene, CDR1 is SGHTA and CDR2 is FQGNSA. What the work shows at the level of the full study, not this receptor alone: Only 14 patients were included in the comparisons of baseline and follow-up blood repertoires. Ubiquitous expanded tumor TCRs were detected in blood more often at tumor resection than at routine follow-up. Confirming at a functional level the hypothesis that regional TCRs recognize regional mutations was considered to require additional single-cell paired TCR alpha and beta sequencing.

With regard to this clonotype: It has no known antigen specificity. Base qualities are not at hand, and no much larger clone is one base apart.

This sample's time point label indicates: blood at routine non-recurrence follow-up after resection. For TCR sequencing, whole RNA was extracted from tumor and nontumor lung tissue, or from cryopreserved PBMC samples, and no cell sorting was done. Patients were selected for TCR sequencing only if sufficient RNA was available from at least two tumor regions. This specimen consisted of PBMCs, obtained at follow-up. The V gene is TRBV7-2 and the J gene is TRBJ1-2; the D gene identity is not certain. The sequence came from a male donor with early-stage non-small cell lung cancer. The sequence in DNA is TGTGCCAGCAGCACTATGGGCTATGGCTACACCTTC. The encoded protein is CASSTMGYGYTF.